This TCR beta chain appears in the sequencing data of a study of shared clonotypes between healthy human individuals. Per germline, CDR1 LNHDA and CDR2 SQIVND (reference sequence). The CDR3 is 15 amino acids. The ends lost 5 bases at V and 5 bases at J; junction bases unmatched: 8. Assay: immunoSEQ multiplex PCR; the TCRdb copy retains only in-frame clones and omits some. The sample consists of about a million clones, approximately 77% of them appearing once. The origin of this receptor is a man aged 18 to 30 in good health. Some clones in this sample may be carry-over from other donors' samples. The chain joins TRBV19 to TRBJ1-4, with 7 nucleotides matching TRBD1. Material: memory CD4+ T cells from PBMCs. The subset here: CD45RA-negative fraction. The CDR3 loop reads CASSPRQGRNEKLFF. The CDR3, as DNA: TGTGCCAGTAGTCCAAGACAGGGTCGGAATGAAAAACTGTTTTTT.